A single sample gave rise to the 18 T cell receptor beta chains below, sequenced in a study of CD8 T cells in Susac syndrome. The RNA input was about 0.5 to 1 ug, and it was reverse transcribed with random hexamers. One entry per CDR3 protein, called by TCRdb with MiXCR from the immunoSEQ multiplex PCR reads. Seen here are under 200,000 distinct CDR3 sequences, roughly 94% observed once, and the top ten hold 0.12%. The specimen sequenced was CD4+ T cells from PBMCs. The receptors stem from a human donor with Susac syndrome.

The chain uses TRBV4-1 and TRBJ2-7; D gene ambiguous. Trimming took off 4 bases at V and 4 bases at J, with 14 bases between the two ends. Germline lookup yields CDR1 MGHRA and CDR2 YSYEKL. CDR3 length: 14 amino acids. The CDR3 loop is CASSLDDTSYEQYF. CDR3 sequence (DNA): TGCGCCAGCAGCCTAGACGACACCTCTTACGAGCAGTACTTC.

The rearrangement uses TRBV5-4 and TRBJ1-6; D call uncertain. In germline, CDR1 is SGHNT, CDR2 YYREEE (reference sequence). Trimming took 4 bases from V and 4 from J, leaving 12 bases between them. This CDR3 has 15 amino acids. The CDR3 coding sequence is TGTGCCAGCAGCCCTGACGGGAGATATAATTCACCCCTCCACTTT. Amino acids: CASSPDGRYNSPLHF.

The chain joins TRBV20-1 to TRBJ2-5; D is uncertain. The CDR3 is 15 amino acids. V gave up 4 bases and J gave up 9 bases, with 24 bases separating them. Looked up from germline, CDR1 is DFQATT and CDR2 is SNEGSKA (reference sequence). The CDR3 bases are TGCAGTGCTATCCCGACGGGCCTATGGCAAAGGGCCCAGTACTTC. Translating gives CSAIPTGLWQRAQYF.

The CDR3 DNA follows: TGTGCCAGCAGTAAAACCAGGGGTCTGAACACTGAAGCTTTCTTT. As protein: CASSKTRGLNTEAFF. The V call is TRBV12-3 or TRBV12-4, the J call TRBJ1-1; D perhaps matches TRBD1 (6 bases). The V gene lost 5 bases and the J gene lost 0 bases, with 13 bases spanning the gap. The CDR3 length is 15 residues.

In DNA, the CDR3 is TGCAGCGTTGATGTAGGGAAGCGGGTGGGCAATGAGCAGTTCTTC. This codes for CSVDVGKRVGNEQFF. The genes are TRBV29-1 and TRBJ2-1, with D maybe TRBD2 (6 bases). Trimming took 3 bases from V and 6 from J, leaving 18 bases between them. This CDR3 contains 15 residues. In germline, CDR1 is SQVTM, CDR2 ANQGSEA.

CDR3 DNA: TGTGCCAGCAGTAAGGGACAGGGTCTTGGCTACACCTTC. It translates to CASSKGQGLGYTF. The chain uses TRBV6-5 and TRBJ1-2, with 9 bases identical to TRBD1. Per the germline V gene, CDR1 is MNHEY and CDR2 is SVGAGI. V shed 5 bases and J 7 bases; nucleotides not matched to a gene: 5. The CDR3 consists of 13 residues.

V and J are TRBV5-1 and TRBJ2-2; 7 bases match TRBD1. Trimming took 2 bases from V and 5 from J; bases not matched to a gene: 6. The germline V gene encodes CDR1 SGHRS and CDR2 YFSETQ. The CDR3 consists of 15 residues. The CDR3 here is CASSFTGVGTGELFF. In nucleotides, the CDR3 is TGCGCCAGCAGCTTCACAGGGGTCGGGACCGGGGAGCTGTTTTTT.

The CDR3 region has the DNA TGCAGTGCTAGAGGGTCTTGGACTAGCGGGGGGACCCGAGAGAATGAGCAGTTCTTC. Its translation is CSARGSWTSGGTRENEQFF. The V and J genes are TRBV20-1 and TRBJ2-1; 14 bases line up with TRBD2. V was clipped by 1 base and J by 7 bases; unmatched bases: 15. Germline V CDR1 and CDR2: DFQATT, SNEGSKA (reference sequence). The CDR3 is 19 amino acids.

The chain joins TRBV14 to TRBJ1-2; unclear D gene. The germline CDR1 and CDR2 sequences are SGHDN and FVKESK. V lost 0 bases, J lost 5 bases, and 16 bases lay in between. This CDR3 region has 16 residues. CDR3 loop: CASSQEPRPLTYGYTF. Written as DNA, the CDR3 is TGTGCCAGCAGCCAAGAGCCCCGCCCATTAACTTATGGCTACACCTTC. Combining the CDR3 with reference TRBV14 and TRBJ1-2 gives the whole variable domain EAGVTQFPSHSVIEKGQTVTLRCDPISGHDNLYWYRRVMGKEIKFLLHFVKESKQDESGMPNNRFLAERTGGTYSTLKVQPAELEDSGVYFCASSQEPRPLTYGYTFGSGTRLTVV.

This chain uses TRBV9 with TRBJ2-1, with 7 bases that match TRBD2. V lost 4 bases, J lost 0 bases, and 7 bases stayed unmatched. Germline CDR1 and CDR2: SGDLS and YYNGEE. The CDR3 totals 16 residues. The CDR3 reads CASSTRAGRSYNEQFF. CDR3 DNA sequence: TGTGCCAGCAGCACGAGAGCGGGGCGCTCCTACAATGAGCAGTTCTTC.

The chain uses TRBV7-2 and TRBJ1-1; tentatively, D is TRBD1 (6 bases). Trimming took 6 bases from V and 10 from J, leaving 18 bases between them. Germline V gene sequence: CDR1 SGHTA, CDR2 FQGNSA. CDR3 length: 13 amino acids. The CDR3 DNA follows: TGTGCCAGCAGGAATGTGGGGGGCGATACAGCTTTCTTT. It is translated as CASRNVGGDTAFF.

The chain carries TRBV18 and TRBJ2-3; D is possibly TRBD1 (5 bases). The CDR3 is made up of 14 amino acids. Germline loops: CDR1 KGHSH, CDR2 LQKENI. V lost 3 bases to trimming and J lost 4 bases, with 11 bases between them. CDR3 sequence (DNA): TGTGCCAGCTCACCGGACATTACGGCAGATACGCAGTATTTT. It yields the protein CASSPDITADTQYF.

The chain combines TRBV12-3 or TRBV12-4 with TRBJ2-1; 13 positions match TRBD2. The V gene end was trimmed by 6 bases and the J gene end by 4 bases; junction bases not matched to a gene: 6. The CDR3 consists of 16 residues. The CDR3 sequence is CASSLGLAGNYNEQFF. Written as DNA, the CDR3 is TGTGCCAGCAGCTTGGGACTAGCGGGGAATTACAATGAGCAGTTCTTC.

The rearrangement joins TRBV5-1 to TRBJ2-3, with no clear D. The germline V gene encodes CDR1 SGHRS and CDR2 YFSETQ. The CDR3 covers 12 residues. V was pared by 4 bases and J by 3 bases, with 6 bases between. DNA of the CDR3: TGCGCCAGCAGCGGGGTGACAGATACGCAGTATTTT. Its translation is CASSGVTDTQYF.

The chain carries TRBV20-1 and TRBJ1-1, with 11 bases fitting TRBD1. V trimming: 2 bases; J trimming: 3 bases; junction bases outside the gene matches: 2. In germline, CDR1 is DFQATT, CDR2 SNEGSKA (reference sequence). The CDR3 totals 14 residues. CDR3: CSARRTGGDTEAFF. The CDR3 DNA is TGCAGTGCTAGACGGACAGGGGGCGACACTGAAGCTTTCTTT.

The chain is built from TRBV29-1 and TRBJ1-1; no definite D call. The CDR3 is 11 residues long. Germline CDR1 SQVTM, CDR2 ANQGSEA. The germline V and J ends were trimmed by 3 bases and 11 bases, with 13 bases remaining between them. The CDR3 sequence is CSVDSGLTAFF. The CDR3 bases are TGCAGCGTTGATTCAGGACTGACGGCTTTCTTT.

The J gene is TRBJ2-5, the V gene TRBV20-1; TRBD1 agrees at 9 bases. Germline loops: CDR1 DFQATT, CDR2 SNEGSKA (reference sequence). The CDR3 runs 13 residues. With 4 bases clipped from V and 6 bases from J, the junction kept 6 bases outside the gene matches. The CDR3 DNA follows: TGCAGTGCTAAGGACAGGGGCAAAAAGACCCAGTACTTC. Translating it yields CSAKDRGKKTQYF.

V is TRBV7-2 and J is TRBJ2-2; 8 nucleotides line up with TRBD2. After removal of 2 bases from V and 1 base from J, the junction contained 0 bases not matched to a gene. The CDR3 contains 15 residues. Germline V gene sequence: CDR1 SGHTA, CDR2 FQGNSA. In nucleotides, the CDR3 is TGTGCCAGCAGCTTAACTAGCGGGAACACCGGGGAGCTGTTTTTT. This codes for CASSLTSGNTGELFF.